The 18 T cell receptor beta chains below come from one sample, sequenced in a study of cytomegalovirus exposure and HLA in healthy donors. A multiplex PCR was run with 60 Vbeta primers and 13 Jbeta primers. Profiling relied on immunoSEQ multiplex PCR, and the TCRdb table lists in-frame clones only, not all of them. Of 120,000 or so clones in the sample, over 70% were seen once. Sequences were obtained from PBMCs. These receptors were obtained from a man aged 18 to 35 in good health and CMV-seropositive.

The V gene is TRBV19, the J gene TRBJ2-3; TRBD1 agrees at 12 bases. The length of the CDR3 is 19 residues. The trim removed 5 bases at V and 2 bases at J, leaving 14 bases unmatched. In germline, CDR1 is LNHDA, CDR2 SQIVND (reference sequence). The CDR3 sequence: CASSSHRDRGRLFTDTQYF. As DNA, the CDR3 is TGTGCCAGTAGTTCCCACCGGGACAGGGGGCGATTGTTCACAGATACGCAGTATTTT.

The chain is built from TRBV11-2 and TRBJ1-2; the D gene is possibly TRBD1 (6 bases). Germline CDR1 SGHAT, CDR2 FQNNGV. V lost 2 bases to trimming and J lost 5 bases, with 15 bases between them. CDR3 size: 15 residues. The CDR3: CASSLLQGLMYGYTF. The CDR3 DNA reads TGTGCCAGCAGCTTACTACAGGGTTTGATGTATGGCTACACCTTC.

A note on this clone: Other nucleotide sequences from this sample produce the same CDR3. CDR3 nucleotides: TGTGCCAGTAGTTTATCTAGCGGGGGGTACAATGAGCAGTTCTTC. Translation: CASSLSSGGYNEQFF. This chain joins TRBV19 and TRBJ2-1; 11 nucleotides match TRBD2. Germline lookup yields CDR1 LNHDA and CDR2 SQIVND (reference sequence). V gave up 5 bases and J gave up 4 bases; unmatched junction bases: 4. The CDR3 contains 15 residues.

This chain links TRBV25-1 with TRBJ2-2, with TRBD1 matching over 7 bases. The CDR3 is made up of 14 amino acids. Germline values: CDR1 MGHDK, CDR2 SYGVNS. Trimming at V came to 3 bases and at J to 4 bases, leaving 2 bases not matched to a gene. CDR3 in amino acids: CASSEPGGTGELFF. The DNA for the CDR3 is TGTGCCAGCAGTGAGCCAGGGGGCACCGGGGAGCTGTTTTTT.

This sequence joins TRBV4-3 and TRBJ2-3, with a possible D match to TRBD2 (6 bases). The CDR3 runs to 19 residues. Germline CDR1 LGHNA, CDR2 YSLEER. V lost 1 base, J lost 2 bases, and 22 bases lay in between. This chain's CDR3 is CASSQGQGLFNWNTDTQYF. The CDR3 nucleotides are TGCGCCAGCAGCCAAGGGCAGGGACTCTTCAATTGGAACACAGATACGCAGTATTTT.

This clone was observed once. This sample also contains other DNA sequences that code for the same CDR3. This chain connects TRBV27 to TRBJ2-5, with a tentative D call TRBD1 (5 bases). The germline gives CDR1 MNHEY, CDR2 SMNVEV (reference sequence). Deletions cut 3 bases from V and 4 bases from J, with 9 bases between. CDR3 length: 13 residues. DNA for the CDR3: TGTGCCAGCAGTTTTAGGGGCTCAGAGACCCAGTACTTC. This encodes CASSFRGSETQYF.

The chain joins TRBV18 to TRBJ2-2, with 7 bases lining up with TRBD1. This CDR3 region has 16 residues. Germline-derived CDR1 and CDR2 are KGHSH and LQKENI. Trimming took 3 bases from V and 2 from J; bases not matched to a gene: 6. DNA of the CDR3: TGTGCCAGCTCACCTCCGGGACAGTCCAACACCGGGGAGCTGTTTTTT. Translating gives CASSPPGQSNTGELFF.

V and J are TRBV6-1 and TRBJ1-6, with 9 bases that match TRBD1. Germline V gives CDR1 MNHNS, CDR2 SASEGT. The CDR3 extends over 15 amino acids. The trim removed 7 bases at V and 6 bases at J, leaving 7 bases unmatched. The CDR3 DNA reads as TGTGCCAGCAAGATGGCGGGACAGGGTAATTCACCCCTCCACTTT. Amino acids: CASKMAGQGNSPLHF.

This sequence joins TRBV7-2 and TRBJ1-1; D gene uncertain. The CDR3 runs to 14 residues. The germline V gene encodes CDR1 SGHTA and CDR2 FQGNSA. The V end lost 4 bases, the J end lost 6 bases, and 15 bases lay between the germline ends. For the CDR3, the DNA is TGTGCCAGCAGCTACTCCTCTTGGGGAGCTGAAGCTTTCTTT. The encoded protein is CASSYSSWGAEAFF.

The chain links TRBV12-5 to TRBJ1-1; 7 nucleotides agree with TRBD1. Germline CDR1 LGHNT, CDR2 FRNRAP. The trim removed 1 base at V and 4 bases at J, leaving 0 bases unmatched. The CDR3 sequence is 13 residues long. CDR3 in amino acids: CASGLDRGTEAFF. CDR3 DNA sequence: TGTGCTAGTGGTTTGGACAGGGGCACTGAAGCTTTCTTT.

The genes are TRBV6-5 and TRBJ2-5; D ambiguous. Germline lookup yields CDR1 MNHEY and CDR2 SVGAGI. The CDR3 consists of 13 residues. Trimming took off 6 bases at V and 2 bases at J, with 10 bases between the two ends. This CDR3 reads CASSRTEQETQYF. The CDR3 DNA reads TGTGCCAGCAGCCGAACAGAGCAAGAGACCCAGTACTTC.

This chain joins TRBV7-9 and TRBJ2-1; D unresolved. The CDR3 has 14 residues. Between the trimmed V and J ends, which lost 5 bases and 4 bases, there was a span of 12 bases. Looked up from germline, CDR1 is SEHNR and CDR2 is FQNEAQ (reference sequence). Here the CDR3 DNA reads TGTGCCAGCAGCACCACCTCAGGATACAATGAGCAGTTCTTC. Protein product: CASSTTSGYNEQFF.

This clone occurred a few times. J is TRBJ2-3 and V is TRBV7-9, with TRBD2 matching over 16 bases. The CDR3 is made up of 17 amino acids. V was pared by 3 bases and J by 4 bases, with 4 bases of the junction left unmatched. CDR1 SEHNR and CDR2 FQNEAQ come from the germline V gene (reference sequence). CDR3 nucleotide sequence: TGTGCCAGCAGCTTTCCGGGACTAGCGGGAGGGGCAGATACGCAGTATTTT. It specifies CASSFPGLAGGADTQYF.

This clone appeared a few times. V is TRBV5-4 and J is TRBJ2-7; the match to TRBD2 covers 12 bases. Germline CDR1 is SGHNT and CDR2 is YYREEE (reference sequence). V trimming: 1 base; J trimming: 7 bases; junction bases outside the gene matches: 3. The CDR3 spans 14 residues. CDR3 bases: TGTGCCAGCAGCTTGACTAGCGGGAGGCAGGAGCAGTACTTC. It specifies CASSLTSGRQEQYF.

This clone has only one observation. The rearrangement uses TRBV5-1 and TRBJ2-5, with 8 bases matching TRBD2. Losses at the gene ends were 0 bases for V and 6 bases for J; bases not matched to a gene: 10. Looked up from germline, CDR1 is SGHRS and CDR2 is YFSETQ. The CDR3 is made up of 16 amino acids. The CDR3 sequence: CASSLEGGLAAKTQYF. Written as DNA, the CDR3 is TGCGCCAGCAGCTTGGAGGGCGGACTAGCAGCTAAGACCCAGTACTTC.

This rearrangement joins TRBV6-4 to TRBJ2-3; no definite D call. CDR3 length equals 13 residues. Germline V gene sequence: CDR1 MRHNA, CDR2 SNTAGT. V was trimmed by 3 bases and J by 1 base, leaving 5 bases between them. The CDR3 sequence is CASSDRGTDTQYF. As DNA, the CDR3 is TGTGCCAGCAGTGATCGGGGCACAGATACGCAGTATTTT.

This chain joins TRBV7-2 and TRBJ2-1; D might be TRBD1 (5 bases). The CDR3 has 16 amino acids. From germline, CDR1 is SGHTA and CDR2 FQGNSA. V was shortened by 0 bases and J by 7 bases, with 16 bases between the two germline ends. CDR3 bases: TGTGCCAGCAGCTTAGCGCACGCAGGGATAAGGAATGAGCAGTTCTTC. Translated, it gives CASSLAHAGIRNEQFF.

V usage is TRBV6-5 and J usage is TRBJ1-4; 7 bases map to TRBD1. After removal of 4 bases from V and 7 bases from J, the junction contained 9 bases not matched to a gene. The germline V gene encodes CDR1 MNHEY and CDR2 SVGAGI. The CDR3 consists of 15 residues. The CDR3 DNA sequence: TGTGCCAGCAGTTCCACAGGGGCTGGGGGTGAAAAACTGTTTTTT. This gives the protein CASSSTGAGGEKLFF.